The clone carrying this TCR beta chain registers medium-sized by frequency. Its antigen is unknown. The CDR3 length is 11 residues. CDR1 is SQVTM and CDR2 is ANQGSEA in the germline V gene. This entry is derived from a study of CXCR3-negative and CXCR3-positive naive CD8 T cells. Study findings and constraints: The study found comparably high diversity in both naive subsets and much lower diversity in memory CD8+ cells.

The authors prepared UMI-labeled TRB cDNA libraries by 5' RACE. TCRdb derives one entry per CDR3 protein from the 5' RACE reads, leaving out DNA. In total, the table holds under 8,000 distinct CDR3 sequences. This chain joins TRBV29-1 and TRBJ2-7. The sequenced sample was naive CXCR3- CD8+ T cells from blood. The subset was: CD45RO-CCR7+CD27+CD95- naive CD8+ T cells lacking CXCR3 (TNR3-). This receptor was identified in a human donor in good health. Some clones in this sample may be carry-over from other donors' samples. CDR3 protein: CSVHSTYEQYF.